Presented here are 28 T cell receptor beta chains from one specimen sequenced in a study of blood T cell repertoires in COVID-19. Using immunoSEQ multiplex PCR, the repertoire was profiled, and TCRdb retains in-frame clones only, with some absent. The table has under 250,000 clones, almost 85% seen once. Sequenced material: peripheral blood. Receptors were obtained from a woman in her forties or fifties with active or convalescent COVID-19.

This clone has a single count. CDR3 sequence (DNA): TGTGCCAGCAGTGAAGGGGCTACAGGGCCTAGCAATCAGCCCCAGCATTTT. Protein: CASSEGATGPSNQPQHF. V usage is TRBV6-1 and J usage is TRBJ1-5, with a tentative D call TRBD1 (6 bases). Germline V gene data show CDR1 as MNHNS and CDR2 as SASEGT. The V end was cut by 1 base, the J end by 0 bases, with 13 bases between. This CDR3 has 17 residues.

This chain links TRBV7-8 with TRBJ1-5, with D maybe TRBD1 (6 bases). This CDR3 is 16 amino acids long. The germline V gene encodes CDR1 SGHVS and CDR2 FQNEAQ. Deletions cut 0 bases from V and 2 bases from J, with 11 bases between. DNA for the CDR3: TGTGCCAGCAGCTTAGCACAGGGATTCGGCAATCAGCCCCAGCATTTT. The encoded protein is CASSLAQGFGNQPQHF.

The CDR3 loop reads CASSPLAGASTDTQYF. CDR3 bases: TGTGCCAGCTCACCCCTAGCGGGGGCTAGCACAGATACGCAGTATTTT. The rearrangement uses TRBV18 and TRBJ2-3, with 10 bases aligning to TRBD2. Germline CDR1 and CDR2: KGHSH and LQKENI. This CDR3 is built from 16 residues. V lost 3 bases to trimming and J lost 0 bases; unmatched junction nucleotides: 3.

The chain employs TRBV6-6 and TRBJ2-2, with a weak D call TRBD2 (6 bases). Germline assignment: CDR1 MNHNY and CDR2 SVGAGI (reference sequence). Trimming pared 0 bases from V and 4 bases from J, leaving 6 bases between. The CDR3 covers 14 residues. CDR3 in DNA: TGTGCCAGCAGTTACTCGGGAGGCACCGGGGAGCTGTTTTTT. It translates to CASSYSGGTGELFF.

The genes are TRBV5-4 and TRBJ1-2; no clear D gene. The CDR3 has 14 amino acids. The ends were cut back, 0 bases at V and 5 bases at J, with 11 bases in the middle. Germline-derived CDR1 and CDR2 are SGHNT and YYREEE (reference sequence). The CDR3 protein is CASSLARGVYGYTF. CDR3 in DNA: TGTGCCAGCAGCTTGGCCCGCGGGGTTTATGGCTACACCTTC.

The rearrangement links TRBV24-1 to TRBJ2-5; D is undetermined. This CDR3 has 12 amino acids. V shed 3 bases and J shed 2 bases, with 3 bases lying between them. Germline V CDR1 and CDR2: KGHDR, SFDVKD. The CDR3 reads CATSDTQETQYF. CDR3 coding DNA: TGTGCCACCAGTGATACACAAGAGACCCAGTACTTC.

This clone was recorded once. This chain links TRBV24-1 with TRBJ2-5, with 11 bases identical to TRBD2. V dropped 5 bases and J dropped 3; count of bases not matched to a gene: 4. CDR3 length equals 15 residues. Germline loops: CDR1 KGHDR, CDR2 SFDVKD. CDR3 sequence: CATSAPSGGKETQYF. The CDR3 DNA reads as TGTGCCACCAGTGCCCCTAGCGGGGGGAAAGAGACCCAGTACTTC.

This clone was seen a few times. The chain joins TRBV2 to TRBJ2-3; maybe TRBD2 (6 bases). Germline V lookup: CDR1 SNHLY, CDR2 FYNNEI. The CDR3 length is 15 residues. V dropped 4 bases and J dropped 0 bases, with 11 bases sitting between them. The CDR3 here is CASSANSGSTDTQYF. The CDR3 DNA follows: TGTGCCAGCAGTGCGAATAGCGGTAGCACAGATACGCAGTATTTT.

CDR3 loop: CASSFRTGAVSYEQYF. CDR3 bases: TGTGCCAGCAGTTTTCGGACAGGGGCGGTTTCCTACGAGCAGTACTTC. The genes are TRBV27 and TRBJ2-7, with 9 bases aligning to TRBD1. Trimming removed 3 bases from V and 1 base from J; junction bases left unmatched: 7. This CDR3 comprises 16 residues. CDR1 is MNHEY, CDR2 SMNVEV, per germline (reference sequence).

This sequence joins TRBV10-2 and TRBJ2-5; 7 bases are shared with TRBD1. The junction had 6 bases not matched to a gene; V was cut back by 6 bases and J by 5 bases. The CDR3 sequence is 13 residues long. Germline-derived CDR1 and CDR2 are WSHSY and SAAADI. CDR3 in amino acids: CASRQTGRETQYF. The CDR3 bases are TGCGCCAGCAGGCAGACAGGGCGGGAGACCCAGTACTTC.

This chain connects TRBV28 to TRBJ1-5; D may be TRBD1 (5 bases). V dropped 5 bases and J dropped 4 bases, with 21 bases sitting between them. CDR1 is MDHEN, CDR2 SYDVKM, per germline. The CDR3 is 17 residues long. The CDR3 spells CASSRDVGGGRNQPQHF. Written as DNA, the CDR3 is TGTGCCAGCAGTCGTGATGTGGGGGGTGGGCGTAATCAGCCCCAGCATTTT.

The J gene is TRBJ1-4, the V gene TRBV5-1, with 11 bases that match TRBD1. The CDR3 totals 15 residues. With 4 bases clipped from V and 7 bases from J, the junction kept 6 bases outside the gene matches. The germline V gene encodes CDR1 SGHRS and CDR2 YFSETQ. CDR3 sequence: CASSITGTGGEKLFF. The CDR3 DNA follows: TGCGCCAGCAGCATCACCGGGACAGGGGGTGAAAAACTGTTTTTT.

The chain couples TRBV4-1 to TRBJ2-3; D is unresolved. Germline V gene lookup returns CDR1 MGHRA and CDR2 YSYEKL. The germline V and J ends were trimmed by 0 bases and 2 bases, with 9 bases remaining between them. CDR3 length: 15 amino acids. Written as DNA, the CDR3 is TGCGCCAGCAGCCAAGATAGTGTATTCACAGATACGCAGTATTTT. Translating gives CASSQDSVFTDTQYF.

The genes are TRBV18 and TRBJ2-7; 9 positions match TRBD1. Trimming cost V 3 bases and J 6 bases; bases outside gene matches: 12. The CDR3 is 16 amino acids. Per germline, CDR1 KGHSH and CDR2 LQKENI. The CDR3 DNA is TGTGCCAGCTCACCGACACCGGGACAGGGCCTAGGCGAGCAGTACTTC. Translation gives CASSPTPGQGLGEQYF.

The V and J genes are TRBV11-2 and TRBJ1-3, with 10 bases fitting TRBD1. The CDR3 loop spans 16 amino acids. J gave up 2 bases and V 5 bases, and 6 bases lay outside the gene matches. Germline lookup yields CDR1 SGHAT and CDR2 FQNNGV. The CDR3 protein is CASSLGTGVTGNTIYF. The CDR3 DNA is TGTGCCAGCAGCCTGGGGACAGGGGTTACTGGAAACACCATATATTTT. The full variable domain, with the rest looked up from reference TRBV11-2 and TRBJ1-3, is EAGVAQSPRYKIIEKRQSVAFWCNPISGHATLYWYQQILGQGPKLLIQFQNNGVVDDSQLPKDRFSAERLKGVDSTLKIQPAKLEDSAVYLCASSLGTGVTGNTIYFGEGSWLTVV.

The CDR3 DNA follows: TGTGCCAGCAGTGCTTTTTTGACAGGAGGTTACTATGGCTACACCTTC. It codes for CASSAFLTGGYYGYTF. The chain combines TRBV2 with TRBJ1-2; tentatively, D is TRBD1 (6 bases). V was clipped by 4 bases and J by 3 bases, with 18 bases between them. Germline V gene lookup returns CDR1 SNHLY and CDR2 FYNNEI. CDR3 size: 16 residues.

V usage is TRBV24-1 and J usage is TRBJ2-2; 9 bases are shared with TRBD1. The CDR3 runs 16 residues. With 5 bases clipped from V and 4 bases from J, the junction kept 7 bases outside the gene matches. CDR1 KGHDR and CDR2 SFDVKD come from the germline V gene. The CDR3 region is CATSGDRDRATGELFF. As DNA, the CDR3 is TGTGCCACCAGTGGGGATCGGGACAGGGCCACCGGGGAGCTGTTTTTT.

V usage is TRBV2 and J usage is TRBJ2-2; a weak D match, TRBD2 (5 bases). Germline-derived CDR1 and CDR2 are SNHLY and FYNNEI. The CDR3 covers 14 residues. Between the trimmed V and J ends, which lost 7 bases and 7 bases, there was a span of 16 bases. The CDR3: CASTQRSRDGELFF. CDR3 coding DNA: TGTGCCAGCACTCAACGGTCTCGGGACGGGGAGCTGTTTTTT. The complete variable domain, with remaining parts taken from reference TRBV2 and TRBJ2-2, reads EPEVTQTPSHQVTQMGQEVILRCVPISNHLYFYWYRQILGQKVEFLVSFYNNEISEKSEIFDDQFSVERPDGSNFTLKIRSTKLEDSAMYFCASTQRSRDGELFFGEGSRLTVL.

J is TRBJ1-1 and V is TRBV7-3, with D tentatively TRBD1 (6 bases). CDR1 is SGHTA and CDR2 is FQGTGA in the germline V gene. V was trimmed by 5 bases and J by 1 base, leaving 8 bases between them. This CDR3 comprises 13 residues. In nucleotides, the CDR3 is TGTGCCAGCAGCAGACAGGAGAACACTGAAGCTTTCTTT. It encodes CASSRQENTEAFF.

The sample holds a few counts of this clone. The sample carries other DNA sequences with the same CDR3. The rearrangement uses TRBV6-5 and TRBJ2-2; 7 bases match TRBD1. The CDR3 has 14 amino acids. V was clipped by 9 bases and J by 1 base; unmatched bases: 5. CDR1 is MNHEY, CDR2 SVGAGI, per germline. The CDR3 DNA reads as TGTGCCAGTAGAAGGACAGGGAACACCGGGGAGCTGTTTTTT. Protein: CASRRTGNTGELFF.

The CDR3 is CASSLFGQQETQYF. CDR3 nucleotide sequence: TGTGCCAGCAGTTTATTTGGGCAGCAAGAGACCCAGTACTTC. J is TRBJ2-5 and V is TRBV27; D remains ambiguous. This CDR3 spans 14 amino acids. V lost 1 base to trimming and J lost 2 bases, with 8 bases between them. Germline V gene lookup returns CDR1 MNHEY and CDR2 SMNVEV (reference sequence).

CDR3 in DNA: TGTGCCAGCAGTTTCCCGGGACAGGGGAGCTCTGGGGCCAACGTCCTGACTTTC. Residues: CASSFPGQGSSGANVLTF. The chain uses TRBV28 and TRBJ2-6, with 10 bases lining up with TRBD1. V was clipped by 3 bases and J by 0 bases; unmatched bases: 5. CDR3 length: 18 residues. Per germline, CDR1 MDHEN and CDR2 SYDVKM.

The CDR3 bases are TGCGCCAGCAGCTTGGGGGGGAGCGGGAGGACAGATACGCAGTATTTT. This encodes CASSLGGSGRTDTQYF. This chain connects TRBV5-1 to TRBJ2-3; 9 bases are shared with TRBD2. The CDR3 covers 16 residues. Losses at the gene ends were 0 bases for V and 3 bases for J; bases not matched to a gene: 5. Germline CDR1 and CDR2: SGHRS and YFSETQ. Using reference TRBV5-1 and TRBJ2-3 for the parts outside the CDR3, the full variable domain is KAGVTQTPRYLIKTRGQQVTLSCSPISGHRSVSWYQQTPGQGLQFLFEYFSETQRNKGNFPGRFSGRQFSNSRSEMNVSTLELGDSALYLCASSLGGSGRTDTQYFGPGTRLTVL.

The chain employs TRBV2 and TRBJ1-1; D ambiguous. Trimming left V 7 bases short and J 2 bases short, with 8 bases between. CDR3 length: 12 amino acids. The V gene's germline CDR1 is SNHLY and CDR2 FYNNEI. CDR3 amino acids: CASIADNTEAFF. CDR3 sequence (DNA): TGTGCCAGCATAGCGGATAACACTGAAGCTTTCTTT.

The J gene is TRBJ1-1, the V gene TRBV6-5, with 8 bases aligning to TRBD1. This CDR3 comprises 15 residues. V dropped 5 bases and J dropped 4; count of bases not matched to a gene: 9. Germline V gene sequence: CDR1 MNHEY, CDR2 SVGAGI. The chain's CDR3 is CASSLRTGGSTEAFF. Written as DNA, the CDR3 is TGTGCCAGCAGTCTCAGAACAGGGGGGAGCACTGAAGCTTTCTTT.

The chain's CDR3 is CASSAGTSWTGELFF. CDR3 DNA sequence: TGCGCCAGCAGCGCCGGGACTAGCTGGACCGGGGAGCTGTTTTTT. V usage is TRBV5-1 and J usage is TRBJ2-2; 9 nucleotides align to TRBD2. Trimming at V came to 4 bases and at J to 5 bases, leaving 6 bases not matched to a gene. The CDR3 contains 15 residues. Germline CDR1 is SGHRS and CDR2 is YFSETQ.

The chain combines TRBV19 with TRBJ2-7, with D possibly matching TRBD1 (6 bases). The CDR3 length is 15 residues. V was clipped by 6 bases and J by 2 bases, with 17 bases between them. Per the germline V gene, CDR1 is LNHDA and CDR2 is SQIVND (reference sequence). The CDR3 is CASRFGAGVAYEQYF. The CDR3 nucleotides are TGTGCCAGTAGGTTTGGGGCAGGGGTCGCCTACGAGCAGTACTTC.

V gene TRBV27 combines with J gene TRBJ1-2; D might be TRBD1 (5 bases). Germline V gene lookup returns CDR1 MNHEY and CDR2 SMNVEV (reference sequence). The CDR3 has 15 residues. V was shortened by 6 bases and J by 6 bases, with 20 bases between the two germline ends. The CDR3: CASRPFGQGGHGYTF. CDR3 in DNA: TGTGCCAGCAGGCCATTTGGGCAGGGCGGACATGGCTACACCTTC.